This T cell receptor beta chain was found in a study of cytomegalovirus exposure and HLA in healthy donors. Trimming cost V 0 bases and J 0 bases; bases outside gene matches: 1. Germline V gives CDR1 MRHNA, CDR2 SNTAGT. The CDR3 consists of 16 residues. This clone was seen a few times. Its antigen is undetermined. Points from the study as a whole: Among TCR beta chains, those listed as cytomegalovirus-associated numbered some 160. Accurate prediction of most subjects' HLA-A and HLA-B alleles from TCR beta sequences was reported.

A multiplex PCR was run with 60 Vbeta primers and 13 Jbeta primers. Assay: immunoSEQ multiplex PCR; the TCRdb copy retains only in-frame clones and omits some. The sample has around 160,000 clones, over 75% seen once; the top ten hold roughly 8.8%. This chain uses TRBV6-4 with TRBJ2-1; 8 bases fit TRBD2. The receptor was derived from a man younger than 35 in good health and CMV-seropositive. Sequenced sample: PBMCs. The chain's CDR3 is CASSDSTSGSYNEQFF. The CDR3 DNA reads TGTGCCAGCAGTGACTCAACTAGCGGCTCCTACAATGAGCAGTTCTTC.